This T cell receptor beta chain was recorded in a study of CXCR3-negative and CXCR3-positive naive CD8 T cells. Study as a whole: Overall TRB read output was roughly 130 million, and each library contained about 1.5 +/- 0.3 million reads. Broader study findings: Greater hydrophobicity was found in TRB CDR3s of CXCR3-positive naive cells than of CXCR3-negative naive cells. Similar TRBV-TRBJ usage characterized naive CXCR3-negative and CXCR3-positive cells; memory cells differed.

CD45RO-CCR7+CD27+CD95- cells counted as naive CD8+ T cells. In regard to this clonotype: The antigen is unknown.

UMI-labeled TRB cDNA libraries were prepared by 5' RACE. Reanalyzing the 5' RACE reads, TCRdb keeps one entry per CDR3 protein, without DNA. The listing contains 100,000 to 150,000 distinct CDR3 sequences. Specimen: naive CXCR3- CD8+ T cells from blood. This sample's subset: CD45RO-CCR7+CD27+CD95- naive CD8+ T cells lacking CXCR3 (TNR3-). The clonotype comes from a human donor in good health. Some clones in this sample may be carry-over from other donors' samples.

The CDR3 loop is CATSRDVPTTGETQYF. The chain carries TRBV15 and TRBJ2-5; TCRdb returns TRBD1, unconfirmable since there is no DNA. Germline CDR1 reads LNHNV; CDR2 reads YYDKDF (reference sequence). The CDR3 runs to 16 residues.